This T cell receptor beta chain was captured in a study of blood T cell repertoires in COVID-19. On the study more broadly: Donors in the United States, Italy and Spain gave samples during acute or convalescent COVID-19. The analysed material was cDNA or gDNA that came from T cells, B-cell-depleted T cells, or PBMCs.

This CDR3 spans 16 amino acids. Trimming shortened V by 0 bases and J by 4 bases, and 16 bases separated the two germline ends. The germline gives CDR1 LNHNV, CDR2 YYDKDF (reference sequence). Assay used: immunoSEQ multiplex PCR; TCRdb lists only in-frame clones, some missing. The sample shows approximately 52,000 clones, about 90% of them seen only once. This clonotype was sampled from a human donor with active COVID-19. The donor label of this sample is uncertain. The sequenced sample consisted of peripheral blood. The chain carries TRBV15 and TRBJ2-7; tentative D call: TRBD1 (5 bases). The CDR3 here is CATSRDVGPGSYEQYF. As DNA, the CDR3 is TGTGCCACCAGCAGAGATGTGGGGCCCGGATCATACGAGCAGTACTTC.